A single sample is the source of the 10 T cell receptor beta chains below, sequenced in a study of T cell responses to AZD1222 COVID-19 vaccine. Using immunoSEQ multiplex PCR, the repertoire was profiled, and TCRdb retains in-frame clones only, with some absent. The repertoire holds about 110,000 clones, with about 85% as singletons. The source material was peripheral blood, sampled on day 0 of AZD1222 vaccination. The receptor source for this set is an adult in good health.

The V gene is TRBV7-6, the J gene TRBJ2-2; no clear D gene. Germline V gene lookup returns CDR1 SGHVS and CDR2 FNYEAQ. V was shortened by 11 bases and J by 5 bases, with 18 bases between the two germline ends. The CDR3 has 14 residues. The DNA of the CDR3 is TGTGCCGGTAGTGGGCCCTTAAAGACCGGGGAGCTGTTTTTT. It codes for CAGSGPLKTGELFF.

This clone has only one observation. The chain combines TRBV6-5 with TRBJ1-2, with 7 bases matching TRBD1. This CDR3 has 14 residues. CDR1 is MNHEY, CDR2 SVGAGI, per germline. The V and J ends lost 6 bases and 4 bases, in that order; junction bases with no gene match: 8. CDR3 nucleotides: TGTGCCAGCAGCGGTGGGACAGACCTCTATGGCTACACCTTC. Translated, it gives CASSGGTDLYGYTF.

The V and J genes are TRBV12-3 or TRBV12-4 and TRBJ2-3; no definite D call. CDR3 size: 11 residues. Trimming cost V 6 bases and J 5 bases, with 6 bases left between them. The CDR3 DNA reads as TGTGCCAGCAGCCCTCAAGATACGCAGTATTTT. It is translated as CASSPQDTQYF.

There are a few counts of this clone. J is TRBJ2-7 and V is TRBV9; either TRBD1 or TRBD2 may fit D (6 bases each). From germline, CDR1 is SGDLS and CDR2 YYNGEE. There are 13 residues in the CDR3. V lost 0 bases and J lost 6, with 10 bases in between. The chain's CDR3 is CASSVGTAGEQYF. CDR3 bases: TGTGCCAGCAGCGTAGGGACAGCGGGCGAGCAGTACTTC.

The chain couples TRBV9 to TRBJ1-1; tentative D call: TRBD1 (5 bases). The germline gives CDR1 SGDLS, CDR2 YYNGEE. CDR3 length: 13 residues. V lost 2 bases to trimming and J lost 1 base, with 6 bases between them. The CDR3 nucleotides read TGTGCCAGCAGCGTTCAGGGGAACACTGAAGCTTTCTTT. Its protein product is CASSVQGNTEAFF.

The chain combines TRBV18 with TRBJ1-5, with D unresolved. CDR3 length: 14 amino acids. V was cut by 4 bases and J by 0 bases, with 7 bases left in between. CDR1 and CDR2 (germline): KGHSH, LQKENI. This CDR3 reads CASSQDYSNQPQHF. In DNA, the CDR3 is TGTGCCAGCTCACAGGATTATAGCAATCAGCCCCAGCATTTT.

The chain joins TRBV12-3 or TRBV12-4 to TRBJ1-2; D perhaps matches TRBD1 (5 bases). CDR3 length: 12 amino acids. Deletions cut 4 bases from V and 5 bases from J, with 8 bases between. For the CDR3, the DNA is TGTGCCAGCAGTTCCGGGGGATATGGCTACACCTTC. Protein product: CASSSGGYGYTF.

V and J are TRBV14 and TRBJ2-5; 13 bases are shared with TRBD2. Germline CDR1 is SGHDN and CDR2 is FVKESK. The trim removed 4 bases at V and 5 bases at J, leaving 7 bases unmatched. The CDR3 contains 16 residues. The CDR3 DNA reads TGTGCCAGCAGCCCGCGGACTAGCGGGAGCTTCGAGACCCAGTACTTC. The encoded protein is CASSPRTSGSFETQYF.

The genes are TRBV2 and TRBJ2-7; tentative D call: TRBD1 (6 bases). Germline loops: CDR1 SNHLY, CDR2 FYNNEI. The V and J ends lost 6 bases and 6 bases respectively, with 18 bases between them. This CDR3 comprises 14 residues. The CDR3 DNA follows: TGTGCCAGCAGCCGCCCCCCGGCAGGGGCCGAGCAGTACTTC. This sequence encodes CASSRPPAGAEQYF.

Only one count was recorded for this clone. The CDR3 nucleotides are TGTGCCAGCAGCTTTGGGGGACAGGGAGATCAGCCCCAGCATTTT. Translated: CASSFGGQGDQPQHF. The V and J genes are TRBV9 and TRBJ1-5, with 9 positions matching TRBD1. Germline values: CDR1 SGDLS, CDR2 YYNGEE. The CDR3 spans 15 residues. Trimming took 4 bases from V and 5 from J; bases not matched to a gene: 7.